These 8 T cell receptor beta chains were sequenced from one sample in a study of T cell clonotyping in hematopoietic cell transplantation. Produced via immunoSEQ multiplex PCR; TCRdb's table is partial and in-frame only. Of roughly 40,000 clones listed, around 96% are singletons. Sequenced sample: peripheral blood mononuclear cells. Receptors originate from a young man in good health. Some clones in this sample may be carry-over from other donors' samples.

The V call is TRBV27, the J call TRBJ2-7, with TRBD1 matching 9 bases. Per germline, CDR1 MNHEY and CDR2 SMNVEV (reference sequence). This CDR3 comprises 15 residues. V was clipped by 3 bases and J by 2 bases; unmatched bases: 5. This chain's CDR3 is CASSFWDRAPYEQYF. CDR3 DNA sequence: TGTGCCAGCAGTTTTTGGGACAGGGCACCCTACGAGCAGTACTTC.

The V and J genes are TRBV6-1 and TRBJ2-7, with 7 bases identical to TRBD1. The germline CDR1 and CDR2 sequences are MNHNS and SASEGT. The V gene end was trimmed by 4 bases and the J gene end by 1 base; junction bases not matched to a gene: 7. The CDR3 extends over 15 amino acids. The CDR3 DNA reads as TGTGCCAGCAGTGGGGGAGTGACAGGGTCCTACGAGCAGTACTTC. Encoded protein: CASSGGVTGSYEQYF.

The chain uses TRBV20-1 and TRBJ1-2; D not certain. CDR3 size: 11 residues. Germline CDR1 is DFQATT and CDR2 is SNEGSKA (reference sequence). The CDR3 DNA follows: TGCAGCATCACTGGGGACTATGGCTACACCTTC. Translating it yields CSITGDYGYTF.

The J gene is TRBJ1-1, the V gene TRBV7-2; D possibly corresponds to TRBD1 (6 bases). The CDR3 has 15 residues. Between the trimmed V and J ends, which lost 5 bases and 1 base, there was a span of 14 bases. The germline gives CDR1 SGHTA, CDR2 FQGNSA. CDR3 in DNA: TGTGCCAGCAGCCCAGAGGGGGGTCGGAACACTGAAGCTTTCTTT. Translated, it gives CASSPEGGRNTEAFF.

The DNA of the CDR3 is TGTGCCAGCAGTTACTCTAGCGGGAGAAATGAGCAGTTCTTC. It translates to CASSYSSGRNEQFF. The J gene is TRBJ2-1, the V gene TRBV6-5; 9 bases are shared with TRBD2. Germline V CDR1 and CDR2: MNHEY, SVGAGI. V lost 0 bases and J lost 7; bases outside the gene matches: 1. The CDR3 is 14 amino acids.

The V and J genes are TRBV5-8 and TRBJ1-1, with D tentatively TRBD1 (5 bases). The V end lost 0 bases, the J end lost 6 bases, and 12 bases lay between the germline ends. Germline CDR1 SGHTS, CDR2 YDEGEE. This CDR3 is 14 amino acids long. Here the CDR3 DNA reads TGTGCCAGCAGCTTGGTGGGACGGGGGGCTGAAGCTTTCTTT. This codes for CASSLVGRGAEAFF.

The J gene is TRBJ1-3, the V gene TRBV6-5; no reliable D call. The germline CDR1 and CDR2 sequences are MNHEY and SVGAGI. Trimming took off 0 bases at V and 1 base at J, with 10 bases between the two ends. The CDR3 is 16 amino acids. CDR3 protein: CASSYSMGLSGNTIYF. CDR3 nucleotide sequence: TGTGCCAGCAGTTACTCTATGGGTTTATCTGGAAACACCATATATTTT.

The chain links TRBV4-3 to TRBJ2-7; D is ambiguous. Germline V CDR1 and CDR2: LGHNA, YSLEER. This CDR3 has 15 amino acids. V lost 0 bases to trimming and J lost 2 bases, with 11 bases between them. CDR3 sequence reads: CASSQESRFPYEQYF. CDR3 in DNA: TGCGCCAGCAGCCAAGAGAGTAGGTTCCCCTACGAGCAGTACTTC.